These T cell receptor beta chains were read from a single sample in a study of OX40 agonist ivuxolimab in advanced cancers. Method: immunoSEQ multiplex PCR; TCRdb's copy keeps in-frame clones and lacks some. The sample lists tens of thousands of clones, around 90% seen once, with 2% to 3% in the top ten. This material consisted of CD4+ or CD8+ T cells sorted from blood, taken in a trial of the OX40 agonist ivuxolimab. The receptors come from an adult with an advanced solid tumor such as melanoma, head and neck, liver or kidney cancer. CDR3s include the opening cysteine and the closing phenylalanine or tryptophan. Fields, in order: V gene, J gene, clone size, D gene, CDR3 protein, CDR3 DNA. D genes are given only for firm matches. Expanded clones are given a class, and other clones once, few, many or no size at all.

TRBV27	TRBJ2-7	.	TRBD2	CASSRTSGRLRQYF	TGTGCCAGCAGTCGGACTAGCGGGAGACTGAGGCAGTACTTC
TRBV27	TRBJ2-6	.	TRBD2	CASSLSRGVGPSGANVLTF	TGTGCCAGCAGTTTATCCCGGGGGGTGGGACCCTCTGGGGCCAACGTCCTGACTTTC
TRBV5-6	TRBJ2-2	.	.	CASSLAGRPGELFF	TGTGCCAGCAGCTTGGCAGGGAGGCCCGGGGAGCTGTTTTTT
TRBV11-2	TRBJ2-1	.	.	CASSLVSPGTHEQFF	TGTGCCAGCAGCTTAGTGTCCCCAGGGACACATGAGCAGTTCTTC
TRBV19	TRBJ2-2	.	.	CASSITGVAGELFF	TGTGCCAGTAGTATAACGGGAGTTGCCGGGGAGCTGTTTTTT
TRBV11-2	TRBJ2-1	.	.	CASSYETGRSNEQFF	TGTGCCAGCAGCTACGAGACCGGACGGAGCAATGAGCAGTTCTTC
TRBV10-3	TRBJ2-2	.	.	CAISSQGNPGELFF	TGTGCCATCAGTTCGCAGGGGAATCCCGGGGAGCTGTTTTTT
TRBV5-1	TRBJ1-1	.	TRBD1	CATSPDRASTEAFF	TGCGCCACCTCGCCAGACAGGGCCAGCACTGAAGCTTTCTTT
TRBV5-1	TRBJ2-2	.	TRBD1	CASSPLQGSGELFF	TGCGCCAGCAGCCCATTACAGGGGAGCGGGGAGCTGTTTTTT
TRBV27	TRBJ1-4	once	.	CASSLFDPTNEKLFF	TGTGCCAGCAGTTTATTCGACCCCACTAATGAAAAACTGTTTTTT
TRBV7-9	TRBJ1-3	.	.	CASSGEGNTIYF	TGTGCCAGCAGCGGGGAGGGAAACACCATATATTTT
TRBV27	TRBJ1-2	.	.	CALLGGRRGYTF	TGTGCCCTTCTCGGGGGACGACGTGGCTACACCTTC
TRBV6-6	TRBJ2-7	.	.	CASSYPGAYEQYF	TGTGCCAGCAGTTACCCAGGTGCCTACGAGCAGTACTTC
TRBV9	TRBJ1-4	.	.	CASSVVGGLGEKLFF	TGTGCCAGCAGCGTAGTCGGGGGCCTTGGTGAAAAACTGTTTTTT
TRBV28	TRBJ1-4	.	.	CASSSNIEAKLFF	TGTGCCAGCAGTTCGAACATCGAGGCAAAACTGTTTTTT
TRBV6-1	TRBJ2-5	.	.	CASRTGLQETQYF	TGTGCCAGCAGAACGGGGCTTCAAGAGACCCAGTACTTC
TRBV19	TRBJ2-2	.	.	CATHVRVTGELFF	TGTGCCACCCACGTCCGTGTCACCGGGGAGCTGTTTTTT
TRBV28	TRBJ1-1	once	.	CASSFRPNTEAFF	TGTGCCAGCAGTTTTCGGCCGAACACTGAAGCTTTCTTT
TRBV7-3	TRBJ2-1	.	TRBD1	CASSSDRAKSYNEQFF	TGTGCCAGCAGCTCGGACAGGGCAAAATCCTACAATGAGCAGTTCTTC
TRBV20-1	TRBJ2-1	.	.	CSAAGLFEQFF	TGCAGTGCTGCAGGACTATTTGAGCAGTTCTTC
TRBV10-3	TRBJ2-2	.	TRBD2	CAISNSGRASTGELFF	TGTGCCATCAGCAATAGCGGGAGGGCAAGCACCGGGGAGCTGTTTTTT
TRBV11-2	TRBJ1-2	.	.	CASIPPGLNYGYTF	TGTGCCAGCATCCCGCCGGGACTTAACTATGGCTACACCTTC
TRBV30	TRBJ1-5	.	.	CAWSVGLSNNQPQHF	TGTGCCTGGAGTGTGGGGCTTTCTAACAATCAGCCCCAGCATTTT
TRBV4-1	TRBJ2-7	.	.	CASSRGGRQSEQYF	TGCGCCAGCAGCCGGGGTGGGCGGCAGAGCGAGCAGTACTTC
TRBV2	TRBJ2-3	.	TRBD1	CASSGGTGHQYF	TGTGCCAGCAGTGGCGGGACAGGGCATCAGTATTTT
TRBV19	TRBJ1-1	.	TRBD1	CASTPGGNTEAFF	TGTGCCAGTACCCCAGGGGGAAACACTGAAGCTTTCTTT
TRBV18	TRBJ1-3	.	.	CASSEGISGNTIYF	TGTGCCAGCTCCGAAGGGATCTCTGGAAACACCATATATTTT
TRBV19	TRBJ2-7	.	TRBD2	CASSAGRNSGRAYEQYF	TGTGCCAGTAGTGCAGGCCGAAATAGCGGGAGGGCCTACGAGCAGTACTTC
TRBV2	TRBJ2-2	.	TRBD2	CASRLAGVTGELFF	TGTGCCAGCAGACTAGCGGGAGTCACCGGGGAGCTGTTTTTT
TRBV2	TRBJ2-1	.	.	CASSDSQLQVRQFF	TGTGCCAGCAGTGATAGTCAGCTCCAAGTGAGGCAGTTCTTC
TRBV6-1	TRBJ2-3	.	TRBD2	CASSDSPLLAGETDTQYF	TGTGCCAGCAGTGATTCCCCATTACTAGCGGGAGAGACAGATACGCAGTATTTT
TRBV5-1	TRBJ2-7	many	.	CASSLVSGSSYEQYF	TGCGCCAGCAGCTTGGTCAGCGGTAGCTCCTACGAGCAGTACTTC
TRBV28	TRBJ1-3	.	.	CASSSTGTGNTIYF	TGTGCCAGCAGTTCGACAGGTACAGGAAACACCATATATTTT
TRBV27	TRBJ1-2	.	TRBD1	CASRKTGIGYTF	TGTGCCAGCAGAAAGACAGGGATTGGCTACACCTTC
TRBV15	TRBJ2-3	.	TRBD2	CATSRVSGSGADTQYF	TGTGCCACCAGCAGGGTCAGCGGGAGCGGCGCAGATACGCAGTATTTT
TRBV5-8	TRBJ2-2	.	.	CASSLANTGELFF	TGTGCCAGCAGCTTGGCGAACACCGGGGAGCTGTTTTTT
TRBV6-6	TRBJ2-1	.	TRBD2	CASSREGNEQFF	TGTGCCAGCAGTAGGGAGGGCAATGAGCAGTTCTTC
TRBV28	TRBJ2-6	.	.	CASSRTGSGANVLTF	TGTGCCAGCAGCCGCACAGGGAGCGGGGCCAACGTCCTGACTTTC
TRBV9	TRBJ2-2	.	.	CASSVSITGELFF	TGTGCCAGCAGCGTGTCTATCACCGGGGAGCTGTTTTTT
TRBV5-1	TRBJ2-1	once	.	CATRGLANDNEQFF	TGCGCCACCCGGGGGCTAGCGAATGATAATGAGCAGTTCTTC
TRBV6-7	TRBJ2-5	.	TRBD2	CASSHPGLGLAAQKGETQYF	TGTGCCAGCAGCCACCCTGGACTGGGACTAGCGGCCCAGAAGGGAGAGACCCAGTACTTC
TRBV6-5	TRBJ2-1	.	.	CASSFRQVGNEQFF	TGTGCCAGCAGTTTCAGACAGGTGGGCAATGAGCAGTTCTTC
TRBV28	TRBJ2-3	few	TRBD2	CASSPGGSPTDTQYF	TGTGCCAGCTCCCCCGGGGGGTCACCCACAGATACGCAGTATTTT
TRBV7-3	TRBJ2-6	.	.	CASSSLGYGANVLTF	TGTGCCAGCAGCTCCCTCGGGTACGGGGCCAACGTCCTGACTTTC
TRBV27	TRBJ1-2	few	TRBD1	CASTPDRGYGYTF	TGTGCCAGCACCCCGGACAGGGGCTATGGCTACACCTTC
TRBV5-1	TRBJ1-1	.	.	CASRPRQDLNTEAFF	TGCGCCAGCAGACCTCGACAGGACCTGAACACTGAAGCTTTCTTT
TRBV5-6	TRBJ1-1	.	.	CASRFGGPKMNTEAFF	TGTGCCAGCAGATTTGGGGGGCCGAAAATGAACACTGAAGCTTTCTTT
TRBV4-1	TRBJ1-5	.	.	CASSRELTNQPQHF	TGCGCCAGCAGCCGGGAGTTAACTAATCAGCCCCAGCATTTT
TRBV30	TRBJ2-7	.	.	CAWGQFSSYEQYF	TGTGCCTGGGGACAGTTCAGCTCCTACGAGCAGTACTTC
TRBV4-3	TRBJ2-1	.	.	CASSQDLVGHYNEQFF	TGCGCCAGCAGCCAAGATCTCGTGGGACATTACAATGAGCAGTTCTTC
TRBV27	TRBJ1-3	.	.	CASSLSWGISGNTIYF	TGTGCCAGCAGTTTATCGTGGGGTATCTCTGGAAACACCATATATTTT
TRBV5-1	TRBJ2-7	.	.	CASSLGGGSYEQYF	TGCGCCAGCAGCTTAGGGGGTGGCTCCTACGAGCAGTACTTC
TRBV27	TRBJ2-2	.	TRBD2	CASTLAGGPGTGELFF	TGTGCCAGCACCCTAGCGGGAGGGCCGGGCACCGGGGAGCTGTTTTTT
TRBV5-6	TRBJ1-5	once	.	CASSFQGSNNQPQHF	TGTGCCAGCAGCTTCCAGGGATCCAACAATCAGCCCCAGCATTTT
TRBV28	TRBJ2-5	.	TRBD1	CASSSLQGPRETQYF	TGTGCCAGCAGTTCGTTACAGGGGCCGCGGGAGACCCAGTACTTC
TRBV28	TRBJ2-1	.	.	CASIPWGANEQFF	TGTGCCAGCATACCTTGGGGGGCCAATGAGCAGTTCTTC
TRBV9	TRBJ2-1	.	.	CASSVGPRGDNEQFF	TGTGCCAGCAGCGTAGGACCCCGAGGGGACAATGAGCAGTTCTTC